This T cell receptor (beta chain) is from a study of T cell responses to AZD1222 COVID-19 vaccine. Germline assignment: CDR1 LGHDT and CDR2 YNNKEL (reference sequence). CDR3 length: 15 amino acids. V lost 4 bases, J lost 1 base, and 5 bases stayed unmatched. Generated by immunoSEQ multiplex PCR, the TCRdb table keeps only in-frame clones and is missing some. This table holds around 180,000 clones, almost 90% found once. This TCR was sampled from an adult in good health. This chain connects TRBV3-1 (or the pseudogene TRBV3-2) to TRBJ2-5, with 8 bases matching TRBD1. The starting material was peripheral blood, obtained on day 0 of AZD1222 vaccination. The CDR3 nucleotides are TGTGCCAGCAGCCCGGACAGGGTGGGCCAAGAGACCCAGTACTTC. This sequence encodes CASSPDRVGQETQYF.